These 13 T cell receptor beta chains came from one sample sequenced in a study of radiotherapy plus CTLA-4 blockade in lung cancer. Repertoires were generated with immunoSEQ multiplex PCR, while TCRdb's copy carries only in-frame clones and drops some. The sample consists of 95,000 to 150,000 clones, about 87% of them appearing once. The sequencing here drew on peripheral blood, taken from a patient treated with radiotherapy plus ipilimumab. The receptors were gathered from a human donor with non-small cell lung cancer that progressed on radiotherapy plus ipilimumab.

The CDR3 region has the DNA TGTGCCAGCAGCTTACAACAGGGAGGCGAGCAGTACTTC. This codes for CASSLQQGGEQYF. The chain couples TRBV7-8 to TRBJ2-7; D might be TRBD1 or TRBD2, each matching 6 bases. V dropped 2 bases and J dropped 6 bases, with 11 bases sitting between them. The CDR3 has 13 residues. Germline lookup yields CDR1 SGHVS and CDR2 FQNEAQ.

The rearrangement joins TRBV11-1 to TRBJ2-2, with D possibly being TRBD1 or TRBD2 (5 bases each). This CDR3 has 16 residues. V was cut by 4 bases and J by 1 base, with 13 bases left in between. Germline V lookup: CDR1 SGHAT, CDR2 FQDESV (reference sequence). CDR3 sequence (DNA): TGTGCCAGCAGCTCTCTGGGGGTGGTGAACACCGGGGAGCTGTTTTTT. As protein: CASSSLGVVNTGELFF.

V and J are TRBV5-4 and TRBJ1-2; D is perhaps TRBD1 (5 bases). Germline CDR1 and CDR2: SGHNT and YYREEE (reference sequence). The V and J ends lost 0 bases and 4 bases respectively, with 16 bases between them. This CDR3 is built from 16 residues. CDR3 coding DNA: TGTGCCAGCAGCTTGGCCGAAGGGGCTGGGACCTATGGCTACACCTTC. Translation gives CASSLAEGAGTYGYTF.

CDR3 region: CASSREGQGPGNTIYF. The CDR3 DNA reads as TGCGCCAGCAGCCGAGAGGGACAGGGCCCTGGAAACACCATATATTTT. This chain joins TRBV4-1 and TRBJ1-3; the match to TRBD1 covers 9 bases. CDR1 and CDR2 (germline): MGHRA, YSYEKL. CDR3 length: 16 residues. V was clipped by 4 bases and J by 2 bases; unmatched bases: 6.

On this clone itself: One junction end does not reproduce the germline sequence, and a read error may be involved. The chain is built from TRBV7-2 and TRBJ2-5, with D perhaps TRBD1 (5 bases). Germline V CDR1 and CDR2: SGHTA, FQGNSA. This CDR3 has 14 amino acids. CDR3 region: CATSLGVGLETQYF. The CDR3 DNA sequence: TGTGCCACCAGCTTAGGGGTGGGCCTGGAGACCCAGTACTTC. Full variable domain (missing parts from reference TRBV7-2 and TRBJ2-5): GAGVSQSPSNKVTEKGKDVELRCDPISGHTALYWYRQSLGQGLEFLIYFQGNSAPDKSGLPSDRFSAERTGGSVSTLTIQRTQQEDSAVYLCATSLGVGLETQYFGPGTRLLVL.

The genes are TRBV5-1 and TRBJ1-2; 10 positions match TRBD1. This CDR3 contains 14 residues. V was clipped by 0 bases and J by 5 bases; unmatched bases: 1. Germline assignment: CDR1 SGHRS and CDR2 YFSETQ. The CDR3 loop reads CASSLGDRGYGYTF. The CDR3 nucleotides are TGCGCCAGCAGCTTGGGGGACAGGGGATATGGCTACACCTTC.

This sequence joins TRBV14 and TRBJ2-3; D gene ambiguous. The CDR3 runs 16 residues. Deletions cut 1 base from V and 4 bases from J, with 15 bases between. Germline CDR1 SGHDN, CDR2 FVKESK. The CDR3 sequence is CASSQGGRRIADTQYF. In DNA form, the CDR3 reads TGTGCCAGCAGCCAAGGAGGCAGGCGCATCGCAGATACGCAGTATTTT.

The chain carries TRBV7-8 and TRBJ2-7, with 8 nucleotides matching TRBD2. Germline-derived CDR1 and CDR2 are SGHVS and FQNEAQ. CDR3 length: 15 amino acids. The V gene end was trimmed by 5 bases and the J gene end by 3 bases; junction bases not matched to a gene: 9. CDR3 amino acids: CASSPRAAGDYEQYF. The DNA of the CDR3 is TGTGCCAGCAGCCCCCGTGCAGCGGGGGACTACGAGCAGTACTTC.

The gene calls are TRBV27 and TRBJ1-1; 7 bases line up with TRBD1. This CDR3 comprises 15 residues. CDR1 MNHEY and CDR2 SMNVEV come from the germline V gene (reference sequence). J lost 4 bases, V lost 6 bases, and 11 bases had no gene match. The CDR3 sequence: CASSHTTGFGTEAFF. As DNA, the CDR3 is TGTGCCAGCAGCCACACGACAGGGTTCGGCACTGAAGCTTTCTTT.

The J gene is TRBJ2-5, the V gene TRBV5-1; perhaps D is TRBD1 or TRBD2 (5 bases each). V lost 4 bases and J 1 base, leaving 17 bases between the germline ends. This CDR3 is 16 amino acids long. Germline V CDR1 and CDR2: SGHRS, YFSETQ. The CDR3 nucleotides read TGCGCCAGCAGCCCGGGACCAGCAGGGCTCCAAGAGACCCAGTACTTC. This sequence encodes CASSPGPAGLQETQYF.

The rearrangement links TRBV28 to TRBJ2-7; D is perhaps TRBD1 or TRBD2 (6 bases each). The V and J ends lost 5 bases and 6 bases respectively, with 17 bases between them. This CDR3 is 14 amino acids long. Germline CDR1 MDHEN, CDR2 SYDVKM. CDR3 in amino acids: CASSDLRGLSEQYF. Here the CDR3 DNA reads TGTGCCAGCAGTGACCTCCGGGGGCTTAGCGAGCAGTACTTC.

The chain couples TRBV7-9 to TRBJ2-7, with D possibly being TRBD2 (5 bases). CDR1 is SEHNR and CDR2 is FQNEAQ in the germline V gene (reference sequence). V shed 7 bases and J shed 5 bases, with 18 bases lying between them. The CDR3 spans 14 residues. As DNA, the CDR3 is TGTGCCAGCATCTTCGGGGAGTCGGTCCACGAGCAGTACTTC. Its protein is CASIFGESVHEQYF.

V usage is TRBV5-1 and J usage is TRBJ2-3; no clear D. CDR1 and CDR2 (germline): SGHRS, YFSETQ. V dropped 3 bases and J dropped 1 base, with 6 bases sitting between them. This CDR3 has 13 residues. DNA for the CDR3: TGCGCCAGCAGCTCCGGCGGCACAGATACGCAGTATTTT. As protein: CASSSGGTDTQYF.